This T cell receptor beta chain is drawn from a study of cytomegalovirus exposure and HLA in healthy donors. Study conclusions and caveats: Associated with cytomegalovirus, according to the listing, were 164 TCR beta chains.

The CDR3 has 11 residues. The V gene's germline CDR1 is GTSNPN and CDR2 SVGIG (reference sequence). Data came from immunoSEQ multiplex PCR; TCRdb stores just in-frame clones and leaves some out. The sample consists of about 120,000 clones, over 75% of them appearing once. The table lists this clone with a count of one. Antigen specificity is unknown. What was sequenced was PBMCs. V gene TRBV30 combines with J gene TRBJ1-1, with a possible D match to TRBD1 (5 bases). This receptor was taken from a woman aged 30 to 39 in good health and CMV-seropositive. The CDR3 bases are TGTGCTGGAGGGGTGAACACTGAAGCTTTCTTT. It specifies CAGGVNTEAFF.